Listed below are T cell receptor beta chains from one sample, sequenced in a study of T-cell reconstitution after alpha-beta-depleted transplantation in children. TCRdb analysed the PCR reads with MiXCR anew, one entry per CDR3 protein. Counted here are under 250,000 distinct CDR3 sequences, 6.6% occurring once; the ten biggest clones make up 5.5% to 6.5%. The sequences come from PBMCs, collected before TCRalphabeta/CD19-depleted stem cell transplant. The source of these receptors is a boy aged 2 to 9 with acute lymphoblastic leukemia, due to receive a stem cell transplant. CDR3s include the opening cysteine and the closing phenylalanine or tryptophan. Each record gives: D gene, clone size, J gene, V gene, CDR3 DNA, CDR3 protein. The D gene is left open where the match is weak. The size field is filled for only some rows; it gives once, few, many or a size class.

d_call: TRBD2
clone_size: few
j_call: TRBJ2-1
v_call: TRBV7-2
cdr3_nt: TGTGCCAGCAGCCCGCCCGGGACTAGCTTACTGAATGAGCAGTTCTTC
cdr3_aa: CASSPPGTSLLNEQFF

d_call: .
clone_size: many
j_call: TRBJ1-5
v_call: TRBV6-2/TRBV6-3
cdr3_nt: TGTGCCAGCAGTTCTTTTACGGAGCCCCAGCATTTT
cdr3_aa: CASSSFTEPQHF

d_call: TRBD2
clone_size: many
j_call: TRBJ2-5
v_call: TRBV25-1
cdr3_nt: TGTGCCAGCAGTGAATCAGATAGCGGGCTACAAGAGACCCAGTACTTC
cdr3_aa: CASSESDSGLQETQYF

d_call: .
clone_size: many
j_call: TRBJ2-1
v_call: TRBV12-3/TRBV12-4
cdr3_nt: TGTGCCAGCAGTTTACGTAGGGTAGACGAGCAGTTCTTC
cdr3_aa: CASSLRRVDEQFF

d_call: TRBD1
clone_size: many
j_call: TRBJ2-5
v_call: TRBV5-6
cdr3_nt: TGTGCCAGCAGCGGGGACGACAGGGCCATTATCCAAGAGACCCAGTACTTC
cdr3_aa: CASSGDDRAIIQETQYF

d_call: .
clone_size: few
j_call: TRBJ2-6
v_call: TRBV4-3
cdr3_nt: TGCGCCAGCAGCCAAGATGCCTCCTCTGGGGCCAACGTCCTGACTTTC
cdr3_aa: CASSQDASSGANVLTF

d_call: TRBD2
clone_size: few
j_call: TRBJ2-3
v_call: TRBV2
cdr3_nt: TGTGCCAGCAGTGAGGGGCGGGGGGGGACAGATACGCAGTATTTT
cdr3_aa: CASSEGRGGTDTQYF

d_call: .
clone_size: few
j_call: TRBJ2-7
v_call: TRBV27
cdr3_nt: TGTGCCAGCAGTTATACAGGGTCCTACGAGCAGTACTTC
cdr3_aa: CASSYTGSYEQYF

d_call: .
clone_size: medium-sized
j_call: TRBJ2-4
v_call: TRBV20-1
cdr3_nt: TGCAGTGCTGGGGACGTGGTGGTTGGGCAGCGAAGCTTC
cdr3_aa: CSAGDVVVGQRSF

d_call: .
clone_size: many
j_call: TRBJ2-7
v_call: TRBV27
cdr3_nt: TGTGCCAGCAGCAGAGACAGAGCATCCTACGAGCAGTACTTC
cdr3_aa: CASSRDRASYEQYF

d_call: TRBD1
clone_size: many
j_call: TRBJ1-3
v_call: TRBV10-3
cdr3_nt: TGTGCCATCAGCCCCAGGGGGCCCACTGGAAACACCATATATTTT
cdr3_aa: CAISPRGPTGNTIYF

d_call: TRBD1
clone_size: many
j_call: TRBJ2-1
v_call: TRBV12-3/TRBV12-4
cdr3_nt: TGTGCCAGCAGCTACCCCGACAGGGAGTACAATGAGCAGTTCTTC
cdr3_aa: CASSYPDREYNEQFF

d_call: .
clone_size: .
j_call: TRBJ2-5
v_call: TRBV7-9
cdr3_nt: TGTGCCAGCAGCTTGGGAAGGCGGGAGACCCAGTACTTC
cdr3_aa: CASSLGRRETQYF

d_call: TRBD2
clone_size: many
j_call: TRBJ2-3
v_call: TRBV3-1
cdr3_nt: TGTGCCAGCAGCCAAGGCTTAGCGGGGGCGGATACGCAGTATTTT
cdr3_aa: CASSQGLAGADTQYF

d_call: TRBD2
clone_size: .
j_call: TRBJ2-1
v_call: TRBV11-3
cdr3_nt: TGTGCCAGCAGCTCCTCCTGGGACTATAAAAAGGGCAATGAGCAGTTCTTC
cdr3_aa: CASSSSWDYKKGNEQFF

d_call: .
clone_size: .
j_call: TRBJ1-2
v_call: TRBV29-1
cdr3_nt: TGCAGCGTTGAACCCGACGGACGGAACTATGGCTACACCTTC
cdr3_aa: CSVEPDGRNYGYTF

d_call: TRBD2
clone_size: many
j_call: TRBJ2-5
v_call: TRBV6-2/TRBV6-3
cdr3_nt: TGTGCCAGCACCCCGGGACTAGCGGACCAAGAGACCCAGTACTTC
cdr3_aa: CASTPGLADQETQYF

d_call: .
clone_size: many
j_call: TRBJ2-3
v_call: TRBV29-1
cdr3_nt: TGCAGCGTTGATATCAGTGCGGATACGCAGTATTTT
cdr3_aa: CSVDISADTQYF

d_call: TRBD1
clone_size: many
j_call: TRBJ2-6
v_call: TRBV5-5
cdr3_nt: TGTGCCAGCAGCTCGATGAGGACAGGGGGCTCTGGGGCCAACGTCCTGACTTTC
cdr3_aa: CASSSMRTGGSGANVLTF

d_call: .
clone_size: .
j_call: TRBJ1-4
v_call: TRBV11-3
cdr3_nt: TGTGCCAGCAGCTTAGGCCGCCAGTATAATGAAAAACTGTTTTTT
cdr3_aa: CASSLGRQYNEKLFF

d_call: .
clone_size: many
j_call: TRBJ1-1
v_call: TRBV5-1
cdr3_nt: TGCGCCAGCACCCTAGGGGGAGCCACTGAAGCTTTCTTT
cdr3_aa: CASTLGGATEAFF

d_call: .
clone_size: .
j_call: TRBJ2-1
v_call: TRBV4-2
cdr3_nt: TGTGCCAGCAGCCAAGTATCGGCTTCCCCGATCTACAATGAGCAGTTCTTC
cdr3_aa: CASSQVSASPIYNEQFF

d_call: TRBD2
clone_size: few
j_call: TRBJ2-5
v_call: TRBV5-1
cdr3_nt: TGCGCCAGCAGCCACCTGGTGGGGGGAGCGGGGAGCCAAGAGACCCAGTACTTC
cdr3_aa: CASSHLVGGAGSQETQYF

d_call: TRBD1
clone_size: many
j_call: TRBJ2-1
v_call: TRBV4-3
cdr3_nt: TGCGCCAGCAGCCAAGAAGGGACAGGACGATTCTACAATGAGCAGTTCTTC
cdr3_aa: CASSQEGTGRFYNEQFF

d_call: TRBD2
clone_size: .
j_call: TRBJ2-3
v_call: TRBV5-1
cdr3_nt: TGCGCCAGCAGCTTCGGACTAGCGGGGACCACAGATACGCAGTATTTT
cdr3_aa: CASSFGLAGTTDTQYF

d_call: .
clone_size: few
j_call: TRBJ2-1
v_call: TRBV20-1
cdr3_nt: TGCAGTGCTAGAGATCGGGCGGGCTCCTACAATGAGCAGTTCTTC
cdr3_aa: CSARDRAGSYNEQFF

d_call: .
clone_size: many
j_call: TRBJ2-1
v_call: TRBV6-2/TRBV6-3
cdr3_nt: TGTGCCAGCCGACTCGACTATCCCAATGAGCAGTTCTTC
cdr3_aa: CASRLDYPNEQFF

d_call: TRBD1
clone_size: many
j_call: TRBJ1-6
v_call: TRBV6-1
cdr3_nt: TGTGCCAGCAGCGAACAGGGGGGCTTAAATAATTCACCCCTCCACTTT
cdr3_aa: CASSEQGGLNNSPLHF

d_call: .
clone_size: .
j_call: TRBJ2-1
v_call: TRBV7-2
cdr3_nt: TGTGCCAGCAGCTTTTGGGGCAGCATTTACAATGAGCAGTTCTTC
cdr3_aa: CASSFWGSIYNEQFF

d_call: .
clone_size: .
j_call: TRBJ1-2
v_call: TRBV28
cdr3_nt: TGTGCCAGCAGTTTCGCTCTGAAGAGGAGTTATGGCTACACCTTC
cdr3_aa: CASSFALKRSYGYTF

d_call: .
clone_size: many
j_call: TRBJ2-3
v_call: TRBV10-3
cdr3_nt: TGTGCCATCAGTGAAAGTGGGGGCGGCACAGATACGCAGTATTTT
cdr3_aa: CAISESGGGTDTQYF

d_call: .
clone_size: .
j_call: TRBJ2-7
v_call: TRBV4-3
cdr3_nt: TGCGCCAGCAGCCAAGAAGGGCGCGGATCCTACGAGCAGTACTTC
cdr3_aa: CASSQEGRGSYEQYF

d_call: TRBD2
clone_size: few
j_call: TRBJ2-1
v_call: TRBV20-1
cdr3_nt: TGCAAGAGCGGGAGGGCCTACAATGAGCAGTTCTTC
cdr3_aa: CKSGRAYNEQFF

d_call: .
clone_size: many
j_call: TRBJ1-3
v_call: TRBV28
cdr3_nt: TGTGCCAGCAGTTTCAGACAGGTCTCTGGAAACACCATATATTTT
cdr3_aa: CASSFRQVSGNTIYF

d_call: TRBD2
clone_size: many
j_call: TRBJ2-3
v_call: TRBV28
cdr3_nt: TGTGCCAGCAGCTCTCCTAAGAGCATGGGACTAGCGGGGGTTGGCACAGATACGCAGTATTTT
cdr3_aa: CASSSPKSMGLAGVGTDTQYF

d_call: .
clone_size: many
j_call: TRBJ2-4
v_call: TRBV7-9
cdr3_nt: TGTGCCAGCAGCGACGGGCAAGCAGGAGTCAAAAACATTCAGTACTTC
cdr3_aa: CASSDGQAGVKNIQYF

d_call: .
clone_size: many
j_call: TRBJ2-1
v_call: TRBV12-3/TRBV12-4
cdr3_nt: TGTGCCAGCAGTTTACCTGGGGAAGGGGCGGGACCCCCCAATGAGCAGTTCTTC
cdr3_aa: CASSLPGEGAGPPNEQFF

d_call: TRBD2
clone_size: many
j_call: TRBJ2-1
v_call: TRBV15
cdr3_nt: TGTGCCACCAGCAGAGAACTAGCGGGGGGTTACAATGAGCAGTTCTTC
cdr3_aa: CATSRELAGGYNEQFF

d_call: TRBD1
clone_size: .
j_call: TRBJ1-2
v_call: TRBV25-1
cdr3_nt: TGTGCCAGCAGTGGACCCGGACAGGGAGGGAGCTATGGCTACACCTTC
cdr3_aa: CASSGPGQGGSYGYTF

d_call: .
clone_size: many
j_call: TRBJ2-7
v_call: TRBV3-1
cdr3_nt: TGTGCCAGCAGCCAAGGGTCGCGAATACCCTACGAGCAGTACTTC
cdr3_aa: CASSQGSRIPYEQYF

d_call: .
clone_size: many
j_call: TRBJ2-7
v_call: TRBV6-2/TRBV6-3
cdr3_nt: TGTGCCAGCGGGGGTCCCTACGAGCAGTACTTC
cdr3_aa: CASGGPYEQYF

d_call: .
clone_size: many
j_call: TRBJ2-1
v_call: TRBV7-9
cdr3_nt: TGTGCCAGCCAACCCCCCGGGCCCGCCCGCTCCTACAATGAGCAGTTCTTC
cdr3_aa: CASQPPGPARSYNEQFF

d_call: .
clone_size: many
j_call: TRBJ2-7
v_call: TRBV29-1
cdr3_nt: TGCAGCGGAGGGGTTTCCCACGAGCAGTACTTC
cdr3_aa: CSGGVSHEQYF

d_call: .
clone_size: few
j_call: TRBJ1-2
v_call: TRBV7-9
cdr3_nt: TGTGCCAGCAGCTTACTTCAGGGGACTCATGGCTACACCTTC
cdr3_aa: CASSLLQGTHGYTF

d_call: .
clone_size: .
j_call: TRBJ1-1
v_call: TRBV5-1
cdr3_nt: TGCGCCAGCAGCCTTAGCACAGGGTCGCCTGAAGCTTTCTTT
cdr3_aa: CASSLSTGSPEAFF

d_call: .
clone_size: many
j_call: TRBJ1-5
v_call: TRBV18
cdr3_nt: TGTGCCAGCTCACCACTCGCAGGGAATCAGCCCCAGCATTTT
cdr3_aa: CASSPLAGNQPQHF

d_call: .
clone_size: many
j_call: TRBJ1-1
v_call: TRBV28
cdr3_nt: TGTGCCAGCAGCACTAACATAGACACTGAAGCTTTCTTT
cdr3_aa: CASSTNIDTEAFF

d_call: TRBD1
clone_size: many
j_call: TRBJ1-2
v_call: TRBV29-1
cdr3_nt: TGCAGCGTCCCGGGACAGGATTTTTCTAACTATGGCTACACCTTC
cdr3_aa: CSVPGQDFSNYGYTF

d_call: TRBD2
clone_size: many
j_call: TRBJ2-1
v_call: TRBV7-2
cdr3_nt: TGTGCCAGCAGCCGACCGCCGGGACTAGCGGATGAGCAGTTCTTC
cdr3_aa: CASSRPPGLADEQFF

d_call: .
clone_size: many
j_call: TRBJ2-7
v_call: TRBV7-9
cdr3_nt: TGTGCCAGCAGCCTACAGGGTTACGAGCAGTACTTC
cdr3_aa: CASSLQGYEQYF

d_call: TRBD2
clone_size: many
j_call: TRBJ2-7
v_call: TRBV4-3
cdr3_nt: TGCGCCAGCAGCCCTTCATCTAGCGGGAGCTCCTACGAGCAGTACTTC
cdr3_aa: CASSPSSSGSSYEQYF

d_call: .
clone_size: many
j_call: TRBJ2-5
v_call: TRBV7-9
cdr3_nt: TGTGCCAGCAGCAACCCGTCGGTGACCCAGTACTTC
cdr3_aa: CASSNPSVTQYF